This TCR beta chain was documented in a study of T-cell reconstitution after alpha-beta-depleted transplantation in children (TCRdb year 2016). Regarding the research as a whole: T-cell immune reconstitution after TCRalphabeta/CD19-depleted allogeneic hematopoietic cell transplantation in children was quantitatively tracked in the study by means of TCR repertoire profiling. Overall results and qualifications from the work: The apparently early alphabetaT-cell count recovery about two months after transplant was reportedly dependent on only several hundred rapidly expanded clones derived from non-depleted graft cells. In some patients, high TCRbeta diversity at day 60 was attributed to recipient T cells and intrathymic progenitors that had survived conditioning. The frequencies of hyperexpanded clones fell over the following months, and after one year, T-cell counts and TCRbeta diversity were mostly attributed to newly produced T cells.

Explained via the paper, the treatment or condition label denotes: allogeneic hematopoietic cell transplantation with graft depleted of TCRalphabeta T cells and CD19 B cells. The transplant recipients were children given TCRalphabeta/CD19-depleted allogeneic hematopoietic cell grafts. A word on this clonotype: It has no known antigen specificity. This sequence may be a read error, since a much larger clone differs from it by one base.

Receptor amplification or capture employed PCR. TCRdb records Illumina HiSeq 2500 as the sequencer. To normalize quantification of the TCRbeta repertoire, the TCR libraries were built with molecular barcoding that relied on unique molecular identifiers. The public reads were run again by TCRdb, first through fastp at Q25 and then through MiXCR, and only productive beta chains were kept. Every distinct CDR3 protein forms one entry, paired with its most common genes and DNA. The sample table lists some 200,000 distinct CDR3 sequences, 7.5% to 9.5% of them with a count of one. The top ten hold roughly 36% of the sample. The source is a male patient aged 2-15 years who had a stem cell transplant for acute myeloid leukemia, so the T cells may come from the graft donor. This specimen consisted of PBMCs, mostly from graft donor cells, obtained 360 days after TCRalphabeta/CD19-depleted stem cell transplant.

The CDR3 is CASSFFSYEQYF. At the DNA level, the sequence is TGTGCCAGCAGCTTCTTCTCCTACGAGCAGTACTTC. Here the chain combines TRBV7-2 and TRBJ2-7; no D gene call is confident. Spanning cysteine to phenylalanine, the CDR3 consists of 12 amino acids. Solely the CDR3 DNA is kept, with 36 bases framed from the first base. The germline V gene provides CDR1 SGHTA and CDR2 FQGNSA. The trim is 3 bases for V and 0 bases for J, with a gap of 3 bases between the germline ends.